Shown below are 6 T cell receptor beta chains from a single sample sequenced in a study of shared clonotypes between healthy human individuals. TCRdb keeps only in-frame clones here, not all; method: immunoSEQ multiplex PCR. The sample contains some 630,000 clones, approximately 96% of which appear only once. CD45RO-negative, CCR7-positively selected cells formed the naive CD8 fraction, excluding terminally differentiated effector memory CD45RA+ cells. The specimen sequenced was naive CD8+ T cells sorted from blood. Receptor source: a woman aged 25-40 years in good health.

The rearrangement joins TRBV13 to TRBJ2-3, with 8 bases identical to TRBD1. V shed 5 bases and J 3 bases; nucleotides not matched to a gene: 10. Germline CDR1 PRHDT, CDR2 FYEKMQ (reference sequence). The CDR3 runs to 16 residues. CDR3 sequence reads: CASSPGTGVETDTQYF. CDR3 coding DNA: TGTGCCAGCAGCCCGGGGACAGGCGTAGAGACAGATACGCAGTATTTT.

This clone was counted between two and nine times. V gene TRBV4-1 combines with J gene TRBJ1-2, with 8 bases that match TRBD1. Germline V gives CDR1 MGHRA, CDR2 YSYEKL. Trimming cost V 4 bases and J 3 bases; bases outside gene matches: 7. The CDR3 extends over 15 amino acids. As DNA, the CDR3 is TGCGCCAGCAGCCTTGGACAGGGCGGGGACTATGGCTACACCTTC. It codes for CASSLGQGGDYGYTF.

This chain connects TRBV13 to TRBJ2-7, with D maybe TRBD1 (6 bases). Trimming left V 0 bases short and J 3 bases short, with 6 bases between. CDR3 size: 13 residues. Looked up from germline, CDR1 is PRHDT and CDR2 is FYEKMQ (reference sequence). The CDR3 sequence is CASSLGTGYEQYF. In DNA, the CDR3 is TGTGCCAGCAGCTTAGGGACAGGCTACGAGCAGTACTTC.

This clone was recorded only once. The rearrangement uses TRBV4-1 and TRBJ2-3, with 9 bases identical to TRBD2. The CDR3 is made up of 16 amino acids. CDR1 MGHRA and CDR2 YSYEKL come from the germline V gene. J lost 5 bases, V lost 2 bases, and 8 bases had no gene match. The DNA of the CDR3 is TGCGCCAGCAGCCAAATGATAGCGGGAGATATAGATACGCAGTATTTT. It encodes CASSQMIAGDIDTQYF.

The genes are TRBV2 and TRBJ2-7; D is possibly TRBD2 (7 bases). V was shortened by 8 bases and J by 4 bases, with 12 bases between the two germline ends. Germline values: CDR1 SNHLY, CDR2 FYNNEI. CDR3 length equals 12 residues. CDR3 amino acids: CASSRGGYEQYF. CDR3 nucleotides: TGTGCCAGCTCGAGGGGGGGTTACGAGCAGTACTTC.

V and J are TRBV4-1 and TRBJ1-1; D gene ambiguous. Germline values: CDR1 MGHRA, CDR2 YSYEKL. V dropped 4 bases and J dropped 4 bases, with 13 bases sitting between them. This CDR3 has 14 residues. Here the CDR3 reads CASSPLVGGTEAFF. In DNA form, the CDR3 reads TGCGCCAGCAGCCCTCTTGTCGGAGGCACTGAAGCTTTCTTT.